This is a list of T cell receptor beta chains from one sample in a study of blood T cell repertoires in COVID-19. Sequencing was performed with immunoSEQ multiplex PCR; in TCRdb, only in-frame clones are kept and a portion is missing. Of fewer than 200,000 clones in the sample, 65% to 85% were seen once. Input material: PBMCs or T cells enriched from blood (not recorded which). The receptor set was obtained from a woman in her forties with acute COVID-19. The CDR3 runs from the conserved cysteine through the conserved F or W. D genes are given only for firm matches. Where a row states a size, it is once, few, many or the class of an expanded clone; other rows omit it.

TRBV11-2	TRBJ1-2	NA	few	TGTGCCAGCAGCTTAATGGGCAGCTACTATGGCTACACCTTC	CASSLMGSYYGYTF
TRBV7-2	TRBJ2-1	TRBD2	NA	TGTGCCAGCAGCTTAGTGGGGGGGGACAATGAGCAGTTCTTC	CASSLVGGDNEQFF
TRBV5-5	TRBJ2-2	TRBD2	NA	TGTGCCAGCAGCTTGGTAGTTAGCGGGAGTACCGGGGAGCTGTTTTTT	CASSLVVSGSTGELFF
TRBV7-8	TRBJ1-1	TRBD1	NA	TGTGCCAGCAGCCCCCGACAGGGGATTATTCGGGCTTTCTTT	CASSPRQGIIRAFF
TRBV11-2	TRBJ1-2	NA	NA	TGTGCCAGCAGCACCCCGGGACGGAGTACGGGGGGCAATGGCTACACCTTC	CASSTPGRSTGGNGYTF
TRBV18	TRBJ1-2	TRBD1	NA	TGTGCCAGCTCACCTGACAGGGGATATGGCTACACCTTC	CASSPDRGYGYTF
TRBV29-1	TRBJ2-2	NA	once	TGCAGCGTCATTCTACGCGGGGAGCTGTTTTTT	CSVILRGELFF
TRBV3-1/TRBV3-2	TRBJ2-2	TRBD2	NA	TGTGCCAGCACCTCCGCTAGCGGGGGGACCGGGGAGCTGTTTTTT	CASTSASGGTGELFF
TRBV5-1	TRBJ1-2	NA	once	TGCGCCAGCAGCTTGGGACAGAGCTATGGCTACACCTTC	CASSLGQSYGYTF
TRBV11-2	TRBJ1-1	NA	NA	TGTGCCAGCAGAGCTATTCGTGGCGGGGCCGGCTCGGCTTTCTTT	CASRAIRGGAGSAFF
TRBV30	TRBJ1-2	NA	few	TGTGCCTGGGGCCAAGGAGCCTATGGCTACACCTTC	CAWGQGAYGYTF
TRBV10-3	TRBJ1-2	TRBD1	NA	TGTGCCATCAGTGACCAGAGCCGGGACAGGTCCTATGGCTACACCTTC	CAISDQSRDRSYGYTF
TRBV28	TRBJ1-1	TRBD1	NA	TGTGCCATCCGACCCGGGACAGGTAGACGTTATGAAGCTTTCTTT	CAIRPGTGRRYEAFF
TRBV14	TRBJ2-5	TRBD2	many	TGTGCCAGCAGCCAAGATCTAGCGGAAGAGACCCAGTACTTC	CASSQDLAEETQYF
TRBV28	TRBJ2-1	NA	few	TGTGCCAGCACCTTAGGGGGGGACGATGAGCAGTTCTTC	CASTLGGDDEQFF
TRBV7-3	TRBJ2-5	NA	NA	TGTGCCAGCAGCTTAAGTCCCCAGGAAGAGACCCAGTACTTC	CASSLSPQEETQYF
TRBV5-1	TRBJ1-6	NA	NA	TGCGCCAGCAGCCCTAGCTCCTATAATTCACCCCTCCACTTT	CASSPSSYNSPLHF
TRBV2	TRBJ1-2	TRBD1	once	TGTGCCAGCAGACCGGGACAGGGAGTTTATGGCTACACCTTC	CASRPGQGVYGYTF
TRBV27	TRBJ2-1	TRBD2	NA	TGTGCCAGCAACCCGACTAGCGGGAGGGCCTACAATGAGCAGTTCTTC	CASNPTSGRAYNEQFF
TRBV9	TRBJ2-6	NA	NA	TGTGCCAGCAGCGTAGGTTTGCTGCGCGGGGCCAACGTCCTGACTTTC	CASSVGLLRGANVLTF
TRBV3-1/TRBV3-2	TRBJ1-6	NA	few	TGTGCCAGCAGCCAAGATGTCCCTGGGGCATCACCCCTCCACTTT	CASSQDVPGASPLHF
TRBV20-1	TRBJ1-2	NA	NA	TGCAGTGCTAGAGATCGGGAGGACTACACCTTC	CSARDREDYTF
TRBV14	TRBJ1-6	NA	NA	TGTGCCAGCAGCCAAGCCCGGGACAAGGGTTCACCCCTCCACTTT	CASSQARDKGSPLHF
TRBV3-1/TRBV3-2	TRBJ2-5	NA	NA	TGTGCCAGCAGCCAAGCAGCAGGGAGGGGGAAAGAGACCCAGTACTTC	CASSQAAGRGKETQYF
TRBV29-1	TRBJ1-1	NA	NA	TGCAGCGTTGAATTTCGGGGAGCCCCCACTGAAGCTTTCTTT	CSVEFRGAPTEAFF
TRBV5-1	TRBJ2-3	TRBD1	NA	TGCGCCAGCAGCTTGGCCATATTGACAGGGTCTAGCACAGATACGCAGTATTTT	CASSLAILTGSSTDTQYF
TRBV6-2/TRBV6-3	TRBJ1-1	TRBD1	NA	TGTGCCAGCAGTTCACGACAGGGGGGTCGCTCTGAAGCTTTCTTT	CASSSRQGGRSEAFF
TRBV2	TRBJ1-1	NA	NA	TGTGCCAGCAGTGTGGGCAGGGTGAACACTGAAGCTTTCTTT	CASSVGRVNTEAFF
TRBV5-4	TRBJ2-7	NA	NA	TGTGCCAGCAGATCCCGGACAGATCCTTCCTACGAGCAGTACTTC	CASRSRTDPSYEQYF
TRBV3-1/TRBV3-2	TRBJ2-2	NA	NA	TGTGCCAGCAGCCAAGAAGGGGCATCCGGGGAGCTGTTTTTT	CASSQEGASGELFF
TRBV6-5	TRBJ1-2	TRBD1	many	TGTGCCAGCATTCAGGGGGCGCTTGGTGGCTACACCTTC	CASIQGALGGYTF
TRBV27	TRBJ1-2	NA	NA	TGTGCCAGCAGTTTTGTAGGCAGGGGTAATGGCTACACCTTC	CASSFVGRGNGYTF
TRBV29-1	TRBJ2-1	TRBD2	NA	TGCAGCGAAAGTCCAGGACTAGCGGGCGGTGAGCAGTTCTTC	CSESPGLAGGEQFF
TRBV27	TRBJ1-6	NA	NA	TGTGCCAGCAGTTTAGAAGGGGGGGATAATTCACCCCTCCACTTT	CASSLEGGDNSPLHF
TRBV3-1/TRBV3-2	TRBJ2-1	TRBD1	NA	TGTGCCAGCAGCCGAGTTGGACAGGGTGGGGGAAATGAGCAGTTCTTC	CASSRVGQGGGNEQFF
TRBV19	TRBJ2-1	TRBD2	few	TGTGCCAGTAGTGTGACTAGCGCCTACAATGAGCAGTTCTTC	CASSVTSAYNEQFF
TRBV11-2	TRBJ2-1	TRBD2	NA	TGTGCCAGCAGCTTAGGACTAGCGCTGGATGAGCAGTTCTTC	CASSLGLALDEQFF
TRBV5-1	TRBJ1-1	NA	once	TGCGCCAGCAGCCAAAACACTGAAGCTTTCTTT	CASSQNTEAFF
TRBV2	TRBJ2-1	NA	NA	TGTGCCAGCGCTCGGGCTAGCCGGGAGCACAATGAGCAGTTCTTC	CASARASREHNEQFF